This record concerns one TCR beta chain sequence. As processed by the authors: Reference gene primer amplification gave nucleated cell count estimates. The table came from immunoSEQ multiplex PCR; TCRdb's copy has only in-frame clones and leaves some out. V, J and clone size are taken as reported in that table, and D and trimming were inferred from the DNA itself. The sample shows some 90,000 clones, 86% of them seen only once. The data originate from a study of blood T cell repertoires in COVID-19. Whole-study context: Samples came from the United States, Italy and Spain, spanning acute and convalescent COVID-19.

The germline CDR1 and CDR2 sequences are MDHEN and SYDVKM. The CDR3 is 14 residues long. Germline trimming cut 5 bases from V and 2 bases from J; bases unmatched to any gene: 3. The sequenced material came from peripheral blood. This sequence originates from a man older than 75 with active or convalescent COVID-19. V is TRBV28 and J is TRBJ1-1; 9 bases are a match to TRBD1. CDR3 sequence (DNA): TGTGCCAGCAGTGAGGGACAGGGAAACACTGAAGCTTTCTTT. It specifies CASSEGQGNTEAFF.